The sequence of this T cell receptor (beta chain) was determined in a study of PD-1 blockade in classical Hodgkin lymphoma. Study-wide background: Each patient was given nivolumab 3 mg/kg through a vein every 2 weeks.

Germline V gene sequence: CDR1 MNHEY, CDR2 SMNVEV (reference sequence). A total of 14 residues make up the CDR3, ends included. Patients all relapsed after autologous stem cell transplantation, and there was variation in brentuximab vedotin exposure. Generated by immunoSEQ multiplex PCR, the TCRdb table keeps only in-frame clones and is missing some. This repertoire shows about 39,000 clones, about 88% found once; its top ten account for roughly 10%. Details on this clone: No conserved phenylalanine or tryptophan ends this CDR3, so it is likely a read error. The limits of the CDR3 on the DNA are not certain, so only TCRdb's listed CDR3 is given.

The starting material was peripheral blood mononuclear cells (PBMCs), obtained at baseline. The source of this sequence is a human donor with classical Hodgkin lymphoma. V and J are TRBV27 and TRBJ2-3; the table names TRBD1, a call not compared with the DNA. The CDR3 region is CASSPGTVPTPTSL.